Following are 6 T cell receptor beta chains from one sample sequenced in a study of T cell responses to AZD1222 COVID-19 vaccine. Libraries were prepared by immunoSEQ multiplex PCR; TCRdb keeps only in-frame clonotypes and omits some of them. The table shows roughly 150,000 clones, with more than 85% occurring only once. The source material was peripheral blood, sampled 28 days after the second AZD1222 dose. These receptors all stem from an adult who received the AZD1222 COVID-19 vaccine.

This clone has only one observation. V gene TRBV9 combines with J gene TRBJ1-5; a weak D match, TRBD1 (5 bases). Deletions cut 3 bases from V and 3 bases from J, with 10 bases between. The CDR3 covers 14 residues. CDR1 SGDLS and CDR2 YYNGEE come from the germline V gene. The CDR3 spells CASSAGLYNQPQHF. The DNA of the CDR3 is TGTGCCAGCAGCGCGGGACTCTACAATCAGCCCCAGCATTTT.

The V call is TRBV3-1 (or the pseudogene TRBV3-2), the J call TRBJ1-3, with D possibly being TRBD1 (5 bases). The length of the CDR3 is 17 residues. V was trimmed by 1 base and J by 0 bases, leaving 13 bases between them. Germline V CDR1 and CDR2: LGHDT, YNNKEL (reference sequence). CDR3 in amino acids: CASSQGRTGRSGNTIYF. The CDR3, as DNA: TGTGCCAGCAGCCAAGGACGGACGGGGCGCTCTGGAAACACCATATATTTT.

The chain combines TRBV5-1 with TRBJ1-1, with D unresolved. Deletions cut 5 bases from V and 0 bases from J, with 17 bases between. CDR1 is SGHRS, CDR2 YFSETQ, per germline. This CDR3 comprises 16 residues. DNA of the CDR3: TGCGCCAGCAGGCGGATGGGTACAGCAATGAACACTGAAGCTTTCTTT. Its protein is CASRRMGTAMNTEAFF.

This clone was seen only once. The V gene is TRBV10-3, the J gene TRBJ1-6, with TRBD1 identical over 8 bases. Per the germline V gene, CDR1 is ENHRY and CDR2 is SYGVKD. V shed 10 bases, J shed 5 bases, and the junction held 7 bases outside the gene matches. This CDR3 region has 14 residues. The CDR3 DNA reads as TGTGCCACCCGACAGGGGTTGGATAATTCACCCCTCCACTTT. Protein: CATRQGLDNSPLHF.

The chain employs TRBV2 and TRBJ2-5, with TRBD2 identical over 8 bases. CDR3 size: 17 residues. J gave up 5 bases and V 4 bases, and 15 bases lay outside the gene matches. Germline values: CDR1 SNHLY, CDR2 FYNNEI. The CDR3 sequence is CASSGGWESGGVETQYF. The CDR3 region has the DNA TGTGCCAGCAGTGGAGGGTGGGAAAGCGGGGGCGTGGAGACCCAGTACTTC.

V gene TRBV19 combines with J gene TRBJ2-1; D gene ambiguous. CDR1 LNHDA and CDR2 SQIVND come from the germline V gene (reference sequence). CDR3 length: 15 residues. Trimming cost V 0 bases and J 3 bases, with 9 bases left between them. The CDR3 coding sequence is TGTGCCAGTAGTATAGAGGATTATCGCTACAATGAGCAGTTCTTC. Amino acids: CASSIEDYRYNEQFF.